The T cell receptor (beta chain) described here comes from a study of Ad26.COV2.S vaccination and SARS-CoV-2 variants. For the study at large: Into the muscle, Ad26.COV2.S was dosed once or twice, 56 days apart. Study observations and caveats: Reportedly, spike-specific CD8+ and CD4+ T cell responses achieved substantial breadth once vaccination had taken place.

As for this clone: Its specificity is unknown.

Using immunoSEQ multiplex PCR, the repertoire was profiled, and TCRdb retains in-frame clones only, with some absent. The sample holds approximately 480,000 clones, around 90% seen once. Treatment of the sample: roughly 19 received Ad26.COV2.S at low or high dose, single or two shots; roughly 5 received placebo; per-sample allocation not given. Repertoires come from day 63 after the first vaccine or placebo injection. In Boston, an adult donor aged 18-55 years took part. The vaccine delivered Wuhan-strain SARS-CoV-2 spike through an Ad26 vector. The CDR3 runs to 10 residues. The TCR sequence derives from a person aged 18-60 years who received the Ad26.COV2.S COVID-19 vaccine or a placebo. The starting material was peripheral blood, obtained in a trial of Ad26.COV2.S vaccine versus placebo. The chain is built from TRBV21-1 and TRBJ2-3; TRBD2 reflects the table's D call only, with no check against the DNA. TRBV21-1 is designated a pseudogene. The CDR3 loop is CASSEVTQYF. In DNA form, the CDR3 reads TGTGCCAGCAGCGAGGTTACGCAGTATTTT.